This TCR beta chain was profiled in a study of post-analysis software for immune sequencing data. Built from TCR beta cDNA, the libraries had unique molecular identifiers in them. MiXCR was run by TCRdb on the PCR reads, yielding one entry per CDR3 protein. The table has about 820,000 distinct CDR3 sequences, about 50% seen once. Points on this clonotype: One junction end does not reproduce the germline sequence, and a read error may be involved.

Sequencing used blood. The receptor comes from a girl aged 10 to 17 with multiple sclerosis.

In nucleotides, the CDR3 is TGTGCCAGCAGTGAAAGGGGGTATGCCCACCCGGGCACAGATATGCAGTATTTT. This encodes CASSERGYAHPGTDMQYF. The chain uses TRBV2 and TRBJ2-3; a weak D match, TRBD1 (6 bases). This CDR3 has 18 residues. CDR1 and CDR2 from the germline V gene are SNHLY and FYNNEI.